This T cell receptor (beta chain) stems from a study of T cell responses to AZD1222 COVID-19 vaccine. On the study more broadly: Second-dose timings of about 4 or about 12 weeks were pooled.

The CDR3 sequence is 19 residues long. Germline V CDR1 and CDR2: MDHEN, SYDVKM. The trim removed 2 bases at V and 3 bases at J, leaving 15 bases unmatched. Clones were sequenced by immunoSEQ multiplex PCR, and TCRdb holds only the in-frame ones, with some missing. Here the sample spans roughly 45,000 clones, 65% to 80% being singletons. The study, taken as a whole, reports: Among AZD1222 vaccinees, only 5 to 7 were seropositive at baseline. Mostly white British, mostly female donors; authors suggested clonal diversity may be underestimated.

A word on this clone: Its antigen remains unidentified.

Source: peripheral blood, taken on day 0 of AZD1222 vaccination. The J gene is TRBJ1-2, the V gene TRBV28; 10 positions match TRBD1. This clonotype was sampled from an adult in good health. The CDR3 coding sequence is TGTGCCAGCAGTTTACTTCAGTCGGTTGACAGGGGGCATGACTATGGCTACACCTTC. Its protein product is CASSLLQSVDRGHDYGYTF.